The present TCR beta chain was sequenced within a study of CD8+ T cells in alopecia areata. About the research overall: A regimen of oral tofacitinib, 5 to 10 mg twice daily, was given to treated patients.

Treatment specified: oral pan-JAK inhibitor, 5-10 mg twice daily. Peripheral blood and lesional scalp punch biopsies came from alopecia areata patients. Per germline, CDR1 SQVTM and CDR2 ANQGSEA. V was cut by 4 bases and J by 1 base, with 10 bases left in between. The CDR3 is 13 amino acids. RNA, once extracted, was reverse transcribed into cDNA for use as the sequencing template. Sequenced by immunoSEQ multiplex PCR; TCRdb stores in-frame clones only, minus some. The sample records under 250,000 clones, more than 45% being singletons. Material: CD4+ T cells sorted from blood, obtained at week 4, from a patient treated with tofacitinib. V gene TRBV29-1 combines with J gene TRBJ1-1; D not resolved. The source is a human donor with alopecia areata. The DNA for the CDR3 is TGCAGCGTTGGGAAACTCGAGAACACTGAAGCTTTCTTT. It translates to CSVGKLENTEAFF.